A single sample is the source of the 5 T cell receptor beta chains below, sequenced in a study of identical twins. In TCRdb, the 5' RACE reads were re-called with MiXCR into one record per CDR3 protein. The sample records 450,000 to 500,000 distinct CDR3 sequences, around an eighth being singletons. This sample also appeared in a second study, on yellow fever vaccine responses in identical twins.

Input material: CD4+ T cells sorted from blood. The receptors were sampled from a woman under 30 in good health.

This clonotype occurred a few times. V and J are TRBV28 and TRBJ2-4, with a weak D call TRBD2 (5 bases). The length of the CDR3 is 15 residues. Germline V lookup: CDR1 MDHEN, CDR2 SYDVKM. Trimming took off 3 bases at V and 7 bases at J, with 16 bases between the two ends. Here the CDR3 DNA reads TGTGCCAGCAGTTTGCTTGGCCCCCGGGATAACATTCAGTACTTC. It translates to CASSLLGPRDNIQYF.

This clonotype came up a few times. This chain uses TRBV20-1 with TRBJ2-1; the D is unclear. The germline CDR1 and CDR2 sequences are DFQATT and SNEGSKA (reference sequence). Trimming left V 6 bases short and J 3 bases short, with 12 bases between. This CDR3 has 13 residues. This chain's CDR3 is CSAEVGYYNEQFF. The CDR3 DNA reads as TGCAGTGCCGAGGTGGGGTACTACAATGAGCAGTTCTTC.

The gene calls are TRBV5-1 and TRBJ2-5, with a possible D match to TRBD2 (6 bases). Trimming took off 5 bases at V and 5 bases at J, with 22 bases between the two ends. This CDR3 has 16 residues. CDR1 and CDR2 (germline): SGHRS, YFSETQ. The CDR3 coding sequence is TGCGCCAGCAGGAAACCGGGAGCCCTGGCGGTTGAGACCCAGTACTTC. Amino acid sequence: CASRKPGALAVETQYF.

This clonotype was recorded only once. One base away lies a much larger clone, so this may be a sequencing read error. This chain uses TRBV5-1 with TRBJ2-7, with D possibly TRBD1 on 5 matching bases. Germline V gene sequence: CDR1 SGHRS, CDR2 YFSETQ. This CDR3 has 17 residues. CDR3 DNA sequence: TGCGGCAGCAGCTCCGGCCGGAACTTCCCCAGGGTGAGCGAGCAGTACTTC. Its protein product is CGSSSGRNFPRVSEQYF.

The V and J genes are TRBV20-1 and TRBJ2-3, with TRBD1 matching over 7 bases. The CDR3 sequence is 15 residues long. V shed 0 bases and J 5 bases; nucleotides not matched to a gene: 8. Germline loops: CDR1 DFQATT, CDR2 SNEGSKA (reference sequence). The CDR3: CSARDGRGNGDTQYF. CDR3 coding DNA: TGCAGTGCTAGAGATGGCAGGGGGAATGGAGATACGCAGTATTTT.